This TCR beta chain was found in a study of blood T cell repertoires in COVID-19. Produced via immunoSEQ multiplex PCR; TCRdb's table is partial and in-frame only. The repertoire holds approximately 220,000 clones, with 88% as singletons. CDR3 length: 18 residues. The germline gives CDR1 MNHEY, CDR2 SMNVEV (reference sequence). The trim removed 6 bases at V and 0 bases at J, leaving 8 bases unmatched. Sequences were obtained from PBMCs or T cells enriched from blood (not recorded which). This chain connects TRBV27 to TRBJ2-6; 10 bases are shared with TRBD1. The source is a woman in her twenties or thirties who had recovered from COVID-19. The CDR3 DNA is TGTGCCAGCAGGCGGTGGGACAGGGGAAGCTCTGGGGCCAACGTCCTGACTTTC. Its protein is CASRRWDRGSSGANVLTF.